This TCR beta chain was sequenced in a study of OX40 agonist ivuxolimab in advanced cancers. Study conclusions and caveats: At 0.1 to 3.0 mg/kg, clonal expansion of CD4+ and CD8+ blood T cells had occurred by week 6.

CDR3 length equals 16 residues. CDR1 is SGHRS and CDR2 is YFSETQ in the germline V gene. Trimming at V came to 0 bases and at J to 0 bases, leaving 6 bases not matched to a gene. This clone is deemed medium-sized. The antigen remains undetermined. Here immunoSEQ multiplex PCR was the method, and the copy in TCRdb shows in-frame clones only, minus some. The sample gives about 18,000 clones, more than 75% of which show up once; 14% to 15% is in the top ten. This chain connects TRBV5-1 to TRBJ2-7; 7 bases line up with TRBD1. The receptor comes from an adult with an advanced solid tumor such as melanoma, head and neck, liver or kidney cancer. This specimen was CD4+ or CD8+ T cells sorted from blood, taken in a trial of the OX40 agonist ivuxolimab. CDR3: CASSLAWDRNSYEQYF. For the CDR3, the DNA is TGCGCCAGCAGCTTGGCTTGGGACAGAAACTCCTACGAGCAGTACTTC.